This T cell receptor (beta chain) was sequenced during a study of T-cell reconstitution after alpha-beta-depleted transplantation in children. Study-wide results and limits: Where alpha-beta T cells came from about two months after transplant was reportedly several hundred expanded graft clones.

The CDR3 loop spans 17 amino acids. Germline-derived CDR1 and CDR2 are DFQATT and SNEGSKA (reference sequence). Trimming removed 5 bases from V and 2 bases from J; junction bases left unmatched: 17. This clonotype was counted between two and nine times. The antigen remains undetermined. Preparing the TCRbeta library involved the use of unique molecular identifiers. TCRdb reprocessed the PCR reads via MiXCR and lists one record per CDR3 protein. The table lists about 580,000 distinct CDR3 sequences, approximately 22% of them singletons. The V gene is TRBV20-1, the J gene TRBJ2-7; 8 bases fit TRBD1. The sample in question was PBMCs, mostly from graft donor cells, obtained 360 days after TCRalphabeta/CD19-depleted stem cell transplant. The clonotype originates from a boy younger than two who had a stem cell transplant for acute myeloid leukemia, so the T cells may come from the graft donor. CDR3 amino acids: CSALYLDVRTGTYEQYF. As DNA, the CDR3 is TGCAGTGCTCTATACTTAGACGTGAGGACAGGGACCTACGAGCAGTACTTC.